This T cell receptor (beta chain) is from a study of T cell responses to AZD1222 COVID-19 vaccine. The study, taken as a whole, reports: Regions left unmutated in variants are reportedly the target of nearly half of spike-specific TCRs. Repertoires were obtained solely post-peak T cell response. Spike-spanning, vaccine-associated CD4 TCRs were dominant at 160-218 and 743-854.

Of note for this clone: The antigen is unknown.

CDR3 length equals 13 residues. V was pared by 4 bases and J by 0 bases, with 7 bases between. Germline loops: CDR1 SGDLS, CDR2 YYNGEE. Profiled with immunoSEQ multiplex PCR; TCRdb holds only in-frame clones, not every one. The sample records 95,000 to 150,000 clones, about 87% being singletons. This clonotype was obtained from an adult in good health. The specimen was peripheral blood, collected on day 0 of AZD1222 vaccination. V gene TRBV9 combines with J gene TRBJ1-1; D not certain. CDR3 DNA: TGTGCCAGCAGCCCCGGGGTGAACACTGAAGCTTTCTTT. Translated: CASSPGVNTEAFF.